This T cell receptor beta chain was retrieved from a study of tumor-infiltrating lymphocytes in localized non-small cell lung cancer. Background on the study: Some samples were collected after neoadjuvant chemotherapy; smokers, never-smokers and several histologies were included. Study findings and constraints: Higher tumor T cell infiltration than in uninvolved lung was supported by TCRbeta sequencing. No T-cell fraction difference was seen between IM1 and IM2 tumors. Different pieces of the same tissue went to different assays, confounding technical variation with intratumor heterogeneity.

Measured with immunoSEQ multiplex PCR; TCRdb has only the in-frame clones, and not every one. The sample comprises 11,000 to 15,000 clones, roughly 75% of which are singletons, and about 20% rests with the top ten. Notes on this clone: Its cognate antigen is unknown.

The receptor was derived from a human donor with non-small cell lung cancer. Material: uninvolved lung tissue not adjacent to the tumor.

The DNA of the CDR3 is TGTGCCAGCAGCCCCCCCTTGGGACAAGAGACCCAGTACTTC. Its protein product is CASSPPLGQETQYF. The chain couples TRBV13 to TRBJ2-5; the D is unclear. Trimming cost V 5 bases and J 2 bases, with 12 bases left between them. Germline lookup yields CDR1 PRHDT and CDR2 FYEKMQ (reference sequence). This CDR3 is 14 amino acids long.